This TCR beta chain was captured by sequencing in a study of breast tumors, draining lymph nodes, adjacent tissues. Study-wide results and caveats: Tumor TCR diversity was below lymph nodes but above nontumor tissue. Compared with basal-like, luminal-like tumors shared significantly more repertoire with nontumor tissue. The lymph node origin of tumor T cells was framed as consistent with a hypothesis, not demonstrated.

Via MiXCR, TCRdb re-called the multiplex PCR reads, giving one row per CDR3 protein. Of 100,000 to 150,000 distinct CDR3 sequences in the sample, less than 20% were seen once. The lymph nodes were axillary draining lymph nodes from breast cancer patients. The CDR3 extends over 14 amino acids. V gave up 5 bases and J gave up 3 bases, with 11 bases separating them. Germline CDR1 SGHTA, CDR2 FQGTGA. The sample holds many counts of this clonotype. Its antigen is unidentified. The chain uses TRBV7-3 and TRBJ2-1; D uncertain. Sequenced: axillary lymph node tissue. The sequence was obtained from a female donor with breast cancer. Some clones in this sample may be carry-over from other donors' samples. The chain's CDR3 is CASSPTLNYNEQFF. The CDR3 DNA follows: TGTGCCAGCAGCCCGACCCTAAACTACAATGAGCAGTTCTTC.